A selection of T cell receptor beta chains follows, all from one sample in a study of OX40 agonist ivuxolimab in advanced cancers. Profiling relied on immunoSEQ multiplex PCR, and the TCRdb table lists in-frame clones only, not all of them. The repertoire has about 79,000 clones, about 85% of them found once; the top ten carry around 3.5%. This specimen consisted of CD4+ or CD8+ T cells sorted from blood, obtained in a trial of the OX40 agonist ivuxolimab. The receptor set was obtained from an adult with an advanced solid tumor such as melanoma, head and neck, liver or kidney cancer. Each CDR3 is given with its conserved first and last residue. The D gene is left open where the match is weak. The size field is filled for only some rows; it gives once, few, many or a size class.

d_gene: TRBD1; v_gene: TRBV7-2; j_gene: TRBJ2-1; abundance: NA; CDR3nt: TGTGCCAGCAGCGTTCGGACAGGGCCCTACAATGAGCAGTTCTTC; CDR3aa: CASSVRTGPYNEQFF
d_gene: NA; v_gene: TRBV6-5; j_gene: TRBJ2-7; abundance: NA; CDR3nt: TGTGCCAGCAGTTACCGGGGGGACACCCCCTACGAGCAGTACTTC; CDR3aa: CASSYRGDTPYEQYF
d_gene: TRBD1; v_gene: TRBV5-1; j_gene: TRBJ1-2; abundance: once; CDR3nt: TGCGCCAGCAGACCGACAGGGACCAACTATGGCTACACCTTC; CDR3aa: CASRPTGTNYGYTF
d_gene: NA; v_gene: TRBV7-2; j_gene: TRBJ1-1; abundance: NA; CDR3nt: TGTGCCAGCAGACCCCCGGGGGGCATGGGCACTGAAGCTTTCTTT; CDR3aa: CASRPPGGMGTEAFF
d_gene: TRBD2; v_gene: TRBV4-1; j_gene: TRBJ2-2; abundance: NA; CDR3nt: TGCGCCAACAGAGGCCAAAGATTAGCGGGAATGACCGGGGAGCTGTTTTTT; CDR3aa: CANRGQRLAGMTGELFF
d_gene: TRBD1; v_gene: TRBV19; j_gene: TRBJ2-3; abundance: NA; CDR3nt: TGTGCCAGTAGTCCCGGGACAGGGGGGATTACGCAGTATTTT; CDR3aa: CASSPGTGGITQYF
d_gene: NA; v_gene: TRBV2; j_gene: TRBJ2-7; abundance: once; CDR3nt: TGTGCCAGCACTGACCCAAGGACCCTAGGCTACGAGCAGTACTTC; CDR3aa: CASTDPRTLGYEQYF
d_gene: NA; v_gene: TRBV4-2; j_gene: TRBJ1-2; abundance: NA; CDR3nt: TGTGCCAGCAGCCCTCCTGACAGCTATGGCTACACCTTC; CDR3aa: CASSPPDSYGYTF
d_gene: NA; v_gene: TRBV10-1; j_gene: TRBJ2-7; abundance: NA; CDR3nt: TGCGCCAGCAGTGACTCGGTGGGTTACCAGCAGTACTTC; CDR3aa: CASSDSVGYQQYF
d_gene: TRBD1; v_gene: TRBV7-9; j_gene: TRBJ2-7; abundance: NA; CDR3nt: TGTGCCAGCAGCCCACATCCCAGACAGGGAATCCCCGACGAGCAGTACTTC; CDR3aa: CASSPHPRQGIPDEQYF
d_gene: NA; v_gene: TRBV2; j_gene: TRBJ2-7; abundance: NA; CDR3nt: TGTGCCAGCAGTGCCTTTGGCTCCGAGCAGTACTTC; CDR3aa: CASSAFGSEQYF
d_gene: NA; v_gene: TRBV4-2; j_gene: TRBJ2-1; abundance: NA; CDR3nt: TGTGCCAGCAGCCAAGAAGGATTTACGGCCTCCTTTTACAATGAGCAGTTCTTC; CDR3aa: CASSQEGFTASFYNEQFF
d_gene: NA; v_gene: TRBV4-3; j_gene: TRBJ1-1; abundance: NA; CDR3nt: TGCGCCAGCAGCCAAGAGGTAGGGACGAACACTGAAGCTTTCTTT; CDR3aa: CASSQEVGTNTEAFF
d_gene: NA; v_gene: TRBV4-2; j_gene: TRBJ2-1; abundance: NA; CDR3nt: TGTGCCAGCAGCCTAAGCGGCGGCTCCTACAATGAGCAGTTCTTC; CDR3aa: CASSLSGGSYNEQFF
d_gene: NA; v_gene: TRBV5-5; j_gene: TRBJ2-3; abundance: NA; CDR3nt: TGTGCCAGCAGCTTCGGTACAGATACGCAGTATTTT; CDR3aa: CASSFGTDTQYF
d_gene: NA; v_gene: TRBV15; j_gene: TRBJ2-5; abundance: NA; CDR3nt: TGTGCCACCAGCAGAGGCAGAGAGACCCAGTACTTC; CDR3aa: CATSRGRETQYF
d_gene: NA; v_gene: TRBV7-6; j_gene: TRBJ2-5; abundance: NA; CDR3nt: TGTGCCAGCAGCTTCCCCCGGTCGGCCCAGTACTTC; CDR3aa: CASSFPRSAQYF
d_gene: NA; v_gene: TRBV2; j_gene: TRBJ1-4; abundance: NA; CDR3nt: TGTGCCAGCACCCGGCAGCCAACCGAAAAACTGTTTTTT; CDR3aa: CASTRQPTEKLFF
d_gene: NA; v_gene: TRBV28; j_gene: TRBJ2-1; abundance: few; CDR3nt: TGTGCCAGCAGCCAACCTTATAATGAGCAGTTCTTC; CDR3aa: CASSQPYNEQFF
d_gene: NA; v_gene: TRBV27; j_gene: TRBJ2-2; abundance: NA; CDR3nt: TGTGCCAGCAGTCCCGACACCGGGGAGCTGTTTTTT; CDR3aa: CASSPDTGELFF
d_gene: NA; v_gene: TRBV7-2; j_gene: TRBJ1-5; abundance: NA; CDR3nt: TGTGCCAGCAGCTTAGAGGTTCGGAGGCCCCAGCATTTT; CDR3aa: CASSLEVRRPQHF
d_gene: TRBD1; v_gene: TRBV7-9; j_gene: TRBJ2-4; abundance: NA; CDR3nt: TGTGCCAGCAGCTCTCGACAGGGCGCAAACATTCAGTACTTC; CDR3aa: CASSSRQGANIQYF
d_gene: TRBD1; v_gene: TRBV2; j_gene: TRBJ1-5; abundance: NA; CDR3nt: TGTGCCAGCAGTGGGGACAGGGGCGGTCAGCCCCAGCATTTT; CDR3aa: CASSGDRGGQPQHF
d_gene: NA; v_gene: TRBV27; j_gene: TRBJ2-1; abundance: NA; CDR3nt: TGTGCCAGCAGTTTATCCCTCGGCCCCTACAATGAGCAGTTCTTC; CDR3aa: CASSLSLGPYNEQFF
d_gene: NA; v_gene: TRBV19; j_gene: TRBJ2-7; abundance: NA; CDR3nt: TGTGCCAGTAGTTCCCGGATAGGCGGGCAGTACTTC; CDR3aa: CASSSRIGGQYF
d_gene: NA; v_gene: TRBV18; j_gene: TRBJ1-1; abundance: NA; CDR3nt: TGTGCCAGCTCACCATCAGGGGAGACTGAAGCTTTCTTT; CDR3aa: CASSPSGETEAFF
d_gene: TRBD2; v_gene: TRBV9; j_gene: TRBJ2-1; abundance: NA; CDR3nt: TGTGCCAGCGCGGGCCTAGCGGAAGAGGCCCGCAATGAGCAGTTCTTC; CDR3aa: CASAGLAEEARNEQFF
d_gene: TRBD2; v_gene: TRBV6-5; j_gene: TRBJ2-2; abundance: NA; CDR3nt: TGTGCCAGCAGTCTCGGACTAGCGGGAACCGGGGAGCTGTTTTTT; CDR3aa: CASSLGLAGTGELFF